Shown below are 16 T cell receptor beta chains from a single sample sequenced in a study of shared clonotypes between healthy human individuals. The protocol was immunoSEQ multiplex PCR, while the TCRdb copy is restricted to in-frame clones and leaves out a portion. The sample has about 600,000 clones, roughly 97% seen once. Sequenced sample: naive CD4+ T cells sorted from blood. As to subset: CD45RA+ positively selected. These receptors all stem from a woman under 40 in good health.

The gene calls are TRBV2 and TRBJ1-1; D is unclear. The germline V gene encodes CDR1 SNHLY and CDR2 FYNNEI. V gave up 7 bases and J gave up 10 bases, with 19 bases separating them. The CDR3 consists of 13 residues. The DNA for the CDR3 is TGTGCCAGCACGGGGAACACACGAAGCGCAGCTTTCTTT. Amino acids: CASTGNTRSAAFF.

The chain links TRBV7-9 to TRBJ1-3; D might be TRBD1 (6 bases). CDR1 is SEHNR and CDR2 is FQNEAQ in the germline V gene (reference sequence). Trimming took off 4 bases at V and 0 bases at J, with 10 bases between the two ends. This CDR3 is built from 15 residues. This chain's CDR3 is CASSSGQNSGNTIYF. CDR3 DNA sequence: TGTGCCAGCAGCTCTGGACAGAACTCTGGAAACACCATATATTTT. The full variable domain, in which reference TRBV7-9 and TRBJ1-3 provide the parts outside the CDR3, is DTGVSQNPRHKITKRGQNVTFRCDPISEHNRLYWYRQTLGQGPEFLTYFQNEAQLEKSRLLSDRFSAERPKGSFSTLEIQRTEQGDSAMYLCASSSGQNSGNTIYFGEGSWLTVV.

The CDR3 loop reads CSASPGTTGEKLFF. CDR3 in DNA: TGCAGCGCCAGCCCCGGGACAACGGGTGAAAAACTGTTTTTT. The V and J genes are TRBV29-1 and TRBJ1-4; D possibly corresponds to TRBD1 (6 bases). Deletions cut 7 bases from V and 7 bases from J, with 19 bases between. The CDR3 runs 14 residues. Germline V lookup: CDR1 SQVTM, CDR2 ANQGSEA.

The rearrangement joins TRBV27 to TRBJ2-7, with TRBD2 as a possible D gene (5 bases). The CDR3 is 13 amino acids. Germline V CDR1 and CDR2: MNHEY, SMNVEV (reference sequence). V was trimmed by 8 bases and J by 6 bases, leaving 17 bases between them. As DNA, the CDR3 is TGTGCCAGCCGCCCCGGACTTTACTCCGAGCAGTACTTC. Translating gives CASRPGLYSEQYF.

The chain joins TRBV7-3 to TRBJ2-7, with D tentatively TRBD1 (5 bases). Trimming removed 4 bases at V and 5 bases at J, with 12 bases between. This CDR3 is 13 amino acids long. Germline CDR1 reads SGHTA; CDR2 reads FQGTGA. The CDR3 DNA reads TGTGCCAGCAGCTACTCTAGGGGCAACGAGCAGTACTTC. It encodes CASSYSRGNEQYF.

The chain joins TRBV16 to TRBJ2-2; 8 bases line up with TRBD1. The germline gives CDR1 KGHSY, CDR2 FQNENV. CDR3 length: 15 residues. V lost 1 base and J lost 5; bases outside the gene matches: 3. CDR3 bases: TGTGCCAGCAGCCAATGGACAGGGACGACCGGGGAGCTGTTTTTT. Its translation: CASSQWTGTTGELFF. Variable domain in full (rest from reference TRBV16 and TRBJ2-2): GEEVAQTPKHLVRGEGQKAKLYCAPIKGHSYVFWYQQVLKNEFKFLISFQNENVFDETGMPKERFSAKCLPNSPCSLEIQATKLEDSAVYFCASSQWTGTTGELFFGEGSRLTVL.

This clone occurred once. This chain joins TRBV28 and TRBJ2-7; TRBD2 agrees at 9 bases. Germline CDR1 MDHEN, CDR2 SYDVKM. The CDR3 sequence is 17 residues long. Trimming took 3 bases from V and 0 from J; bases not matched to a gene: 9. The CDR3 sequence is CASSFPPRREGSYEQYF. The CDR3 DNA sequence: TGTGCCAGCAGTTTCCCGCCCCGGCGGGAGGGCTCCTACGAGCAGTACTTC.

The gene calls are TRBV7-6 and TRBJ1-2; possible D gene TRBD1, 6 bases. V was pared by 7 bases and J by 5 bases, with 17 bases between. The CDR3 spans 14 residues. Germline values: CDR1 SGHVS, CDR2 FNYEAQ. CDR3 loop: CASTLGGAGYGYTF. The CDR3 coding sequence is TGTGCCAGCACCCTTGGGGGGGCTGGGTATGGCTACACCTTC.

V and J are TRBV18 and TRBJ2-1; 9 bases match TRBD2. Germline lookup yields CDR1 KGHSH and CDR2 LQKENI. V lost 3 bases to trimming and J lost 1 base; unmatched junction nucleotides: 7. The CDR3 covers 17 residues. Written as DNA, the CDR3 is TGTGCCAGCTCACCCGCCCCCGGACTAGCGTCCTACAATGAGCAGTTCTTC. Translated: CASSPAPGLASYNEQFF. Complete variable domain (other parts from reference TRBV18 and TRBJ2-1): NAGVMQNPRHLVRRRGQEARLRCSPMKGHSHVYWYRQLPEEGLKFMVYLQKENIIDESGMPKERFSAEFPKEGPSILRIQQVVRGDSAAYFCASSPAPGLASYNEQFFGPGTRLTVL.

The V and J genes are TRBV5-1 and TRBJ2-7, with a weak D call TRBD2 (6 bases). This CDR3 is 15 amino acids long. The V end was cut by 0 bases, the J end by 4 bases, with 14 bases between. CDR1 and CDR2 from the germline V gene are SGHRS and YFSETQ. This chain's CDR3 is CASSLEAGSGYEQYF. The DNA for the CDR3 is TGCGCCAGCAGCTTGGAGGCGGGGTCGGGGTACGAGCAGTACTTC.

The chain joins TRBV6-5 to TRBJ2-7; D tentatively reads TRBD1 or TRBD2 (7 bases each). The CDR3 sequence is 15 residues long. Germline assignment: CDR1 MNHEY and CDR2 SVGAGI. V lost 5 bases and J 2 bases, leaving 16 bases between the germline ends. CDR3 sequence: CASSRDRAGAYEQYF. For the CDR3, the DNA is TGTGCCAGCAGTAGAGACAGGGCGGGGGCCTACGAGCAGTACTTC.

The chain joins TRBV5-1 to TRBJ1-5, with D perhaps matching TRBD1 (6 bases). The germline V gene encodes CDR1 SGHRS and CDR2 YFSETQ. The CDR3 spans 16 residues. The germline V and J ends were trimmed by 3 bases and 6 bases, with 19 bases remaining between them. The CDR3 loop is CASSSRGAILRQPQHF. Written as DNA, the CDR3 is TGCGCCAGCAGCTCACGGGGGGCGATACTTCGTCAGCCCCAGCATTTT.

The chain links TRBV6-5 to TRBJ2-1; no firm D call. In germline, CDR1 is MNHEY, CDR2 SVGAGI. CDR3 size: 14 residues. Deletions cut 2 bases from V and 10 bases from J, with 15 bases between. DNA for the CDR3: TGTGCCAGCAGTTACCACTCGTCGGTTCGGGAGCAGTTCTTC. Residues: CASSYHSSVREQFF.

This sequence joins TRBV28 and TRBJ2-7, with D perhaps given as TRBD1 or TRBD2 (5 bases each). This CDR3 has 14 amino acids. V was shortened by 2 bases and J by 6 bases, with 14 bases between the two germline ends. Looked up from germline, CDR1 is MDHEN and CDR2 is SYDVKM. The CDR3 bases are TGTGCCAGCAGTTTAGGGGGTCGATCCGGCGAGCAGTACTTC. This codes for CASSLGGRSGEQYF.

This chain joins TRBV19 and TRBJ1-5; TRBD1 might be the D (5 bases). V lost 3 bases to trimming and J lost 3 bases, with 9 bases between them. Germline CDR1 is LNHDA and CDR2 is SQIVND (reference sequence). This CDR3 has 14 amino acids. The CDR3 DNA reads TGTGCCAGTAGTATCACGGGGCACAATCAGCCCCAGCATTTT. Translating it yields CASSITGHNQPQHF. The complete variable domain, with remaining parts taken from reference TRBV19 and TRBJ1-5, reads DGGITQSPKYLFRKEGQNVTLSCEQNLNHDAMYWYRQDPGQGLRLIYYSQIVNDFQKGDIAEGYSVSREKKESFPLTVTSAQKNPTAFYLCASSITGHNQPQHFGDGTRLSIL.

This rearrangement joins TRBV28 to TRBJ2-1, with D possibly matching TRBD1 (5 bases). V was pared by 4 bases and J by 6 bases, with 19 bases between. The CDR3 has 16 amino acids. Per germline, CDR1 MDHEN and CDR2 SYDVKM. The CDR3 loop is CASSSPGLGTGNEQFF. CDR3 sequence (DNA): TGTGCCAGCAGTTCCCCAGGGTTAGGTACCGGCAATGAGCAGTTCTTC. Using reference TRBV28 and TRBJ2-1 for the parts outside the CDR3, the full variable domain is DVKVTQSSRYLVKRTGEKVFLECVQDMDHENMFWYRQDPGLGLRLIYFSYDVKMKEKGDIPEGYSVSREKKERFSLILESASTNQTSMYLCASSSPGLGTGNEQFFGPGTRLTVL.